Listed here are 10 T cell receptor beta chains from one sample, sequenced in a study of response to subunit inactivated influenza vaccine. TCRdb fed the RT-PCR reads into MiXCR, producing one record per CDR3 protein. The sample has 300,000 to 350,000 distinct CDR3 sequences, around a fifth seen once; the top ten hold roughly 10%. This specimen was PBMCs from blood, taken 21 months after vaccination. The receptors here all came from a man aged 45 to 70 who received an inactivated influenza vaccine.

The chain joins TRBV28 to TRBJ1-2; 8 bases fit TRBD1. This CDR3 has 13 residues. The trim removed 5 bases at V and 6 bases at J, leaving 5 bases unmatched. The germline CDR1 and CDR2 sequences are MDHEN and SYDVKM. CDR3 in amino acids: CASSTGGVDGYTF. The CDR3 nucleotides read TGTGCCAGCAGTACAGGGGGGGTCGATGGCTACACCTTC.

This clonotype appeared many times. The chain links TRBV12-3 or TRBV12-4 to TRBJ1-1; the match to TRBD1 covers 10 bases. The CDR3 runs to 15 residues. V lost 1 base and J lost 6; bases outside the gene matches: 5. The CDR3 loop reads CASSLVGTGAAEAFF. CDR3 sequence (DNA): TGTGCCAGCAGTTTAGTCGGGACAGGGGCCGCTGAAGCTTTCTTT.

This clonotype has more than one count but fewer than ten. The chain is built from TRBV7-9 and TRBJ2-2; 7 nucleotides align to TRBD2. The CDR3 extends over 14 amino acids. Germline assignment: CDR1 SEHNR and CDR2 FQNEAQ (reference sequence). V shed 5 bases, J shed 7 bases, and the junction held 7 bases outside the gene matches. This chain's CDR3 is CASSMSGTVGELFF. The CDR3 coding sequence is TGTGCCAGCAGCATGAGCGGGACTGTCGGGGAGCTGTTTTTT.

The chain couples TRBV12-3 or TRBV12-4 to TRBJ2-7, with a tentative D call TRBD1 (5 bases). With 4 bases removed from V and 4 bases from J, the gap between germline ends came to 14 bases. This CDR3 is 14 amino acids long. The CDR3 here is CASSSRPDRYEQYF. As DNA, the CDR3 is TGTGCCAGCAGTTCCAGGCCAGACAGATACGAGCAGTACTTC.

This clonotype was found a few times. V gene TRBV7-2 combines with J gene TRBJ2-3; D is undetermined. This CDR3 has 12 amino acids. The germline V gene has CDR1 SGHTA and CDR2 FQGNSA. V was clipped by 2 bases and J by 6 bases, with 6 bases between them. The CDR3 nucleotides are TGTGCCAGCAGCTTAAGGCCGGATACGCAGTATTTT. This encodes CASSLRPDTQYF.

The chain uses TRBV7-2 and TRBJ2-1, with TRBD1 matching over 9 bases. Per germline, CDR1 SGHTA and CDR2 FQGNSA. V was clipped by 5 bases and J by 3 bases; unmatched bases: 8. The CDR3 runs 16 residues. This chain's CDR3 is CASSPQTTGGYNEQFF. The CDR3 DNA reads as TGTGCCAGCAGCCCACAAACGACAGGGGGCTACAATGAGCAGTTCTTC.

CDR3 DNA sequence: TGTGCCAGCAGCTTAGACCCTCGGGTCGATACGCAGTATTTT. It specifies CASSLDPRVDTQYF. V gene TRBV7-2 combines with J gene TRBJ2-3; no firm D call. Trimming stripped 1 base from V and 6 bases from J, with 11 bases between. The germline gives CDR1 SGHTA, CDR2 FQGNSA. This CDR3 region has 14 residues.

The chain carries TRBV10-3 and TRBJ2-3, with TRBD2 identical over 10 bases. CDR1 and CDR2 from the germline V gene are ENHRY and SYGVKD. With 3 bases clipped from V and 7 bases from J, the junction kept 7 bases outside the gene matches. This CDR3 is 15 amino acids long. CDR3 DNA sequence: TGTGCCATCAGTGACCTAGCGGGAGAAGGAAATACGCAGTATTTT. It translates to CAISDLAGEGNTQYF.

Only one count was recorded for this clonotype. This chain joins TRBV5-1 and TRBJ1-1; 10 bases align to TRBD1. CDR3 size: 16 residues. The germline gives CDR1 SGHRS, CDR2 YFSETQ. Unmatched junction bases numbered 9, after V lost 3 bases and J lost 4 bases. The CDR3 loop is CASSWEPGQGTTEAFF. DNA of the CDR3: TGCGCCAGCAGCTGGGAACCGGGACAGGGGACCACTGAAGCTTTCTTT.

The CDR3 protein is CATLPGPVSTEAFF. The CDR3 DNA sequence: TGTGCCACCCTTCCGGGACCGGTGAGCACTGAAGCTTTCTTT. The J gene is TRBJ1-1, the V gene TRBV6-2 or TRBV6-3; D possibly corresponds to TRBD1 (5 bases). This CDR3 spans 14 amino acids. CDR1 and CDR2 (germline): MNHEY, SVGEGT. V dropped 10 bases and J dropped 4 bases, with 19 bases sitting between them.